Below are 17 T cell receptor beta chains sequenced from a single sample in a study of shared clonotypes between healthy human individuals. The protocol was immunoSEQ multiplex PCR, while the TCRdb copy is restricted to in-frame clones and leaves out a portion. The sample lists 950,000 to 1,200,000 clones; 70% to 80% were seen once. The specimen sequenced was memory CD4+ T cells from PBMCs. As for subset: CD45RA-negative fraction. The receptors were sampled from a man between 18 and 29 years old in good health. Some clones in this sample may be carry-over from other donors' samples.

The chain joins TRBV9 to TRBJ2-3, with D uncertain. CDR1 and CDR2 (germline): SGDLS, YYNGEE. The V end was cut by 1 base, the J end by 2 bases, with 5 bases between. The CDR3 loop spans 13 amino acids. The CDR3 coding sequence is TGTGCCAGCAGCGTACTTCTCACAGATACGCAGTATTTT. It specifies CASSVLLTDTQYF.

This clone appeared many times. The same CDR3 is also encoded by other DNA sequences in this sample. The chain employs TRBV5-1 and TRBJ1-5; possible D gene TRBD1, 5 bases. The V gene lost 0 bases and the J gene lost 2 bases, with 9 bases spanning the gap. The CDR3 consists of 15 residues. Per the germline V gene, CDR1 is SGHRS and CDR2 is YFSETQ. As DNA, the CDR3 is TGCGCCAGCAGCTTGGGAGACAGAGGCAATCAGCCCCAGCATTTT. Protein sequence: CASSLGDRGNQPQHF.

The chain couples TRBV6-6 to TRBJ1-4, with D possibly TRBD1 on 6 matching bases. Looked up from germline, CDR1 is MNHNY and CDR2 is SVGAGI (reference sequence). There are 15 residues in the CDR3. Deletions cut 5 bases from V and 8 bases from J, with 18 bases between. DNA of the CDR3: TGTGCCAGCAGTCCCTCTGGACCGAGGGGGGAAAAACTGTTTTTT. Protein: CASSPSGPRGEKLFF.

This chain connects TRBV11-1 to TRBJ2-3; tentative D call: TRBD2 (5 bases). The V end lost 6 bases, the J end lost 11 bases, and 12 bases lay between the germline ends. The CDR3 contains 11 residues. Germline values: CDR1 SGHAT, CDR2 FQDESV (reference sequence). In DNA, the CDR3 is TGTGCCAGCAGTCTAGCAGGCTTGCAGTATTTT. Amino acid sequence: CASSLAGLQYF.

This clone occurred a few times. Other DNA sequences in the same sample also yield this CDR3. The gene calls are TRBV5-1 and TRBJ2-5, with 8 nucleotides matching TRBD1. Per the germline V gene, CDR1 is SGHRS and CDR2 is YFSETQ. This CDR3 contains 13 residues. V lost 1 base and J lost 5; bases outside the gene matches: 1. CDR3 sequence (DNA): TGCGCCAGCAGCTTGACAGGGGGGGAGACCCAGTACTTC. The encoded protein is CASSLTGGETQYF.

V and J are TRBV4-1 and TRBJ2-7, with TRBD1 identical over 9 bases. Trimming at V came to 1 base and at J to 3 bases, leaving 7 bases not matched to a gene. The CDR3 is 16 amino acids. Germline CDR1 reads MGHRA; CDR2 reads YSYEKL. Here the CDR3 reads CASSQGPGQGIYEQYF. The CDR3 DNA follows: TGCGCCAGCAGCCAAGGACCGGGACAGGGAATCTACGAGCAGTACTTC.

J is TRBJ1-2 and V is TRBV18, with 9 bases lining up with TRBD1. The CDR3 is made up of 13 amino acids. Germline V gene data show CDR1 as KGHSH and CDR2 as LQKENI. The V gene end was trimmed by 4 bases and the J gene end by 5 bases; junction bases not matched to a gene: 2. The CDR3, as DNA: TGTGCCAGCTCACAGGGACAGGGTTATGGCTACACCTTC. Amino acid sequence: CASSQGQGYGYTF.

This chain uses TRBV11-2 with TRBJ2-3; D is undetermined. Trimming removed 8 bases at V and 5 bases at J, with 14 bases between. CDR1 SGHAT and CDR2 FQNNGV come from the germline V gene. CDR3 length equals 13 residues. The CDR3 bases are TGTGCCAGCTCCGCACGGGCGCTAGATACGCAGTATTTT. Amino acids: CASSARALDTQYF.

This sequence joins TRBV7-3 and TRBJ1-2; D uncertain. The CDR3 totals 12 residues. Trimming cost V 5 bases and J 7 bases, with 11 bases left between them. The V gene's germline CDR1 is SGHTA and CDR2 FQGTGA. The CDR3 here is CASSADGLGYTF. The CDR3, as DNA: TGTGCCAGCAGCGCGGACGGCCTTGGCTACACCTTC.

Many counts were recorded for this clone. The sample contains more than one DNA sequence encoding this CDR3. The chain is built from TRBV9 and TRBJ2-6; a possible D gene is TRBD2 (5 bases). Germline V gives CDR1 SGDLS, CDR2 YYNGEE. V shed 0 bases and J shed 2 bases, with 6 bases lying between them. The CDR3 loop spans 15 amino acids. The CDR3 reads CASSVGGAGANVLTF. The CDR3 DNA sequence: TGTGCCAGCAGCGTAGGGGGAGCTGGGGCCAACGTCCTGACTTTC.

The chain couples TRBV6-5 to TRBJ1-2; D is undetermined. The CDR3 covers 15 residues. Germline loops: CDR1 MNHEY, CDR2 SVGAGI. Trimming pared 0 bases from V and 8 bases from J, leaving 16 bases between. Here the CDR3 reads CASSYSMGVKGGYTF. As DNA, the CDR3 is TGTGCCAGCAGTTACTCGATGGGCGTAAAAGGAGGCTACACCTTC.

CDR3: CASSLEGTRGVGETQYF. The DNA of the CDR3 is TGTGCCAGCAGCTTAGAGGGGACCCGGGGGGTTGGCGAGACCCAGTACTTC. The rearrangement joins TRBV7-2 to TRBJ2-5, with TRBD2 matching 7 bases. CDR1 SGHTA and CDR2 FQGNSA come from the germline V gene. The CDR3 spans 17 residues. V gave up 1 base and J gave up 5 bases; unmatched junction bases: 13.

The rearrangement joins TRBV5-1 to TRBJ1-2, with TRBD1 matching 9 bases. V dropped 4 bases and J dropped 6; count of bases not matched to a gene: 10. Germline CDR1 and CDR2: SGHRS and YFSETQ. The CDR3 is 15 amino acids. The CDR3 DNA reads TGCGCCAGCAGCCTTATGACAGGGGGAAGGGATGGCTACACCTTC. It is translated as CASSLMTGGRDGYTF.

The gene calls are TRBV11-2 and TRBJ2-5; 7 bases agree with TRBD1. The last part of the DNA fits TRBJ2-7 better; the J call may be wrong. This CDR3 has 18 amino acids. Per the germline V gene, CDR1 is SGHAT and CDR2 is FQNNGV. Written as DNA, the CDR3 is TGTGCCAGCAGCACGCACGGGCTCCGGGACAGACTACCCTACGAGCAGTACTTC. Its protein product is CASSTHGLRDRLPYEQYF.

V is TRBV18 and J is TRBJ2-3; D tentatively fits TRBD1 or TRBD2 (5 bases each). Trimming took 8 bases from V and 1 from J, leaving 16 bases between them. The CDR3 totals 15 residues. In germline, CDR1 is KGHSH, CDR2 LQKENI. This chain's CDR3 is CASLKRGAGTDTQYF. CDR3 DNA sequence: TGTGCCAGCCTGAAGCGAGGGGCAGGCACAGATACGCAGTATTTT.

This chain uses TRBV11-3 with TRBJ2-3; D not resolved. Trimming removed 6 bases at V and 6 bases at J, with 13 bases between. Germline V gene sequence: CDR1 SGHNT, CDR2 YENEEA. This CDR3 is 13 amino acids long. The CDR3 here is CASSPIRGDTQYF. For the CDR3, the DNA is TGTGCCAGCAGTCCAATTAGAGGTGATACGCAGTATTTT.

DNA for the CDR3: TGTGCCAGCAGCCCCGGGGGGGGCGCAGAGACCCAGTACTTC. It codes for CASSPGGGAETQYF. This chain links TRBV28 with TRBJ2-5; 8 bases agree with TRBD2. Trimming at V came to 6 bases and at J to 4 bases, leaving 7 bases not matched to a gene. The CDR3 has 14 residues. The germline gives CDR1 MDHEN, CDR2 SYDVKM. Combining the CDR3 with reference TRBV28 and TRBJ2-5 gives the whole variable domain DVKVTQSSRYLVKRTGEKVFLECVQDMDHENMFWYRQDPGLGLRLIYFSYDVKMKEKGDIPEGYSVSREKKERFSLILESASTNQTSMYLCASSPGGGAETQYFGPGTRLLVL.